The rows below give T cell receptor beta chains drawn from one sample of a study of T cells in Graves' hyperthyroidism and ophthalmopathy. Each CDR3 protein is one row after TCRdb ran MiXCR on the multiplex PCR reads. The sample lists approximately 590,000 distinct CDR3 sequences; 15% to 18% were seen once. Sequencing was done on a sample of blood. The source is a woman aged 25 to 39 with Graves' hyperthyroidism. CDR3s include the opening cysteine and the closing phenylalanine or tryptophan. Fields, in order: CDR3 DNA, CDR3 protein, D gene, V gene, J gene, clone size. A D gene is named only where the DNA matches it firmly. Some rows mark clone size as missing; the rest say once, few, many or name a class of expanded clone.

DNA: TGTGCCAGCAGTAGCGGGAGGTTATACAATGAGCAGTTCTTC
CDR3: CASSSGRLYNEQFF
D: TRBD2
V: TRBV27
J: TRBJ2-1
size: few

DNA: TGCAGTGCTAGGCGGGGGACTAGCGGAGTCGAGTACAATGAGCAGTTCTTC
CDR3: CSARRGTSGVEYNEQFF
D: TRBD2
V: TRBV20-1
J: TRBJ2-1
size: many

DNA: TGTGCCAGCAGCCCCACCGGGACTAGCGGATTAGGGGGCACCGGGGAGCTGTTTTTT
CDR3: CASSPTGTSGLGGTGELFF
D: TRBD2
V: TRBV28
J: TRBJ2-2
size: many

DNA: TGTGCCAGCTCACTCGGGGCGGGTCAGCCCCAGCATTTT
CDR3: CASSLGAGQPQHF
D: .
V: TRBV18
J: TRBJ1-5
size: many

DNA: TGTGCCAGCAGTGTAGTTCTAGGGGGCTCGAACACTGAAGCTTTCTTT
CDR3: CASSVVLGGSNTEAFF
D: TRBD1
V: TRBV6-1
J: TRBJ1-1
size: many

DNA: TGTGCCAGTAGTATACGAGCGAACACCGGGGAGCTGTTTTTT
CDR3: CASSIRANTGELFF
D: .
V: TRBV19
J: TRBJ2-2
size: few

DNA: TGTGCCAGCAGTGATATACAGGGAGCGGAAGGGACTGAAGCTTTCTTT
CDR3: CASSDIQGAEGTEAFF
D: .
V: TRBV6-1
J: TRBJ1-1
size: many

DNA: TGTGCCAGCAACACCAAGTCCGGGCGGAACCAAGAGACCCAGTACTTC
CDR3: CASNTKSGRNQETQYF
D: .
V: TRBV7-2
J: TRBJ2-5
size: many

DNA: TGTGCCTGGAGTGCATCTAGGGACAGGCATGGCTACACCTTC
CDR3: CAWSASRDRHGYTF
D: TRBD1
V: TRBV30
J: TRBJ1-2
size: many

DNA: TGTGCCTGCCGCATCCGGGGAACGACCTACGAGCAGTACTTC
CDR3: CACRIRGTTYEQYF
D: .
V: TRBV30
J: TRBJ2-7
size: few

DNA: TGCAGTTTGAGACGGGGGACGGCCTCTAATACGCAGTATTTT
CDR3: CSLRRGTASNTQYF
D: .
V: TRBV20-1
J: TRBJ2-3
size: many

DNA: TGTGCCAGCAGTTTATCTCGAACTAGCAATGAGCAGTTCTTC
CDR3: CASSLSRTSNEQFF
D: .
V: TRBV27
J: TRBJ2-1
size: many

DNA: TGTGCCAGCAGCAGAGAGGACAGGAAAAACATTCAGTACTTC
CDR3: CASSREDRKNIQYF
D: TRBD1
V: TRBV7-2
J: TRBJ2-4
size: many

DNA: TGTGCCAGCAGCCAAAACCAGGAGAACTACGAGCAGTACTTC
CDR3: CASSQNQENYEQYF
D: .
V: TRBV4-2
J: TRBJ2-7
size: many

DNA: TGTGCCAGCAGTACCAGACAGAACACCGGGGAGCTGTTTTTT
CDR3: CASSTRQNTGELFF
D: .
V: TRBV12-3/TRBV12-4
J: TRBJ2-2
size: many

DNA: TGTGCCACAGAGCCCGGACTAGCGGGAGATACGCAGTATTTT
CDR3: CATEPGLAGDTQYF
D: TRBD2
V: TRBV10-3
J: TRBJ2-3
size: .

DNA: TGTGCCAGCAGTTTACGCCTAGCGGGAGGGTACCAAGAGACCCAGTACTTC
CDR3: CASSLRLAGGYQETQYF
D: TRBD2
V: TRBV28
J: TRBJ2-5
size: .

DNA: TGTGCCAGCAGTTTAGGCGGGAGAGTCTCAGATACGCAGTATTTT
CDR3: CASSLGGRVSDTQYF
D: TRBD2
V: TRBV12-3/TRBV12-4
J: TRBJ2-3
size: many

DNA: TGCAGTGCTGATACAGGGGGCGGCACAGATACGCAGTATTTT
CDR3: CSADTGGGTDTQYF
D: TRBD1
V: TRBV20-1
J: TRBJ2-3
size: many

DNA: TGTGCCAGCAGCCTACACCGGGACAGGGGATTTCCACTCGGAAACACCATATATTTT
CDR3: CASSLHRDRGFPLGNTIYF
D: TRBD1
V: TRBV3-1
J: TRBJ1-3
size: .

DNA: TGTGCCAGCAGATCGGGACAGGGGTCCCAGCCCCAGCATTTT
CDR3: CASRSGQGSQPQHF
D: TRBD1
V: TRBV6-2/TRBV6-3
J: TRBJ1-5
size: many

DNA: TGTGCCACCAGAGGAGGGGTCCAAGAGACCCAGTACTTC
CDR3: CATRGGVQETQYF
D: .
V: TRBV7-9
J: TRBJ2-5
size: many

DNA: TGCAGCGTACGAAAGGGACAGACCTGGGGCTACACCTTC
CDR3: CSVRKGQTWGYTF
D: TRBD1
V: TRBV29-1
J: TRBJ1-2
size: many

DNA: TGTGCCAGCAGTGAAAGGGGAGACTCGGCCTATGGCTACACCTTC
CDR3: CASSERGDSAYGYTF
D: .
V: TRBV6-1
J: TRBJ1-2
size: many

DNA: TGTGCCAGTTTTGGAGGGACTAGCAATCAGCCCCAGCATTTT
CDR3: CASFGGTSNQPQHF
D: .
V: TRBV19
J: TRBJ1-5
size: few

DNA: TGCAGTGCTAGAGATCCCCTAGCGGGGATCACAGATACGCAGTATTTT
CDR3: CSARDPLAGITDTQYF
D: TRBD2
V: TRBV20-1
J: TRBJ2-3
size: .

DNA: TGTGCCAGCAGCCAAAATAGTAGAGATACGCAGTATTTT
CDR3: CASSQNSRDTQYF
D: .
V: TRBV7-6
J: TRBJ2-3
size: many

DNA: TGTGCCAGCAGCTCCTCAGACAGGGCGGTGTTTTTGGATACGCAGTATTTT
CDR3: CASSSSDRAVFLDTQYF
D: TRBD1
V: TRBV7-9
J: TRBJ2-3
size: many

DNA: TGCAGTGCTAGAGAGCAGGGCACCAATCAGCCCCAGCATTTT
CDR3: CSAREQGTNQPQHF
D: .
V: TRBV20-1
J: TRBJ1-5
size: .

DNA: TGTGCCAGCAGCTTAGGGACTAGCGGGAGGGGAAATGAGCAGTTCTTC
CDR3: CASSLGTSGRGNEQFF
D: TRBD2
V: TRBV7-2
J: TRBJ2-1
size: many

DNA: TGTGCCAGCAGTGGGCCTTCAGGGGCTTGGGAAAAACTGTTTTTT
CDR3: CASSGPSGAWEKLFF
D: .
V: TRBV28
J: TRBJ1-4
size: .

DNA: TGCAGTGCTAGAGACTCGGGGGGGAGCTACTACAATGAGCAGTTCTTC
CDR3: CSARDSGGSYYNEQFF
D: TRBD2
V: TRBV20-1
J: TRBJ2-1
size: few

DNA: TGTGCCATCAGTCCAGGGACTAGCGGGTTTGATACGCAGTATTTT
CDR3: CAISPGTSGFDTQYF
D: TRBD2
V: TRBV10-3
J: TRBJ2-3
size: .

DNA: TGTGCCAGCAACCCGGGGGGGAGCGGTGAGCAGTTCTTC
CDR3: CASNPGGSGEQFF
D: TRBD2
V: TRBV7-2
J: TRBJ2-1
size: many

DNA: TGCGCCAGCAGTGACCCAACAGGGTTCGGGGAGCTGTTTTTT
CDR3: CASSDPTGFGELFF
D: .
V: TRBV10-1
J: TRBJ2-2
size: many

DNA: TGTGCCAGCAGTTACGAAGCGGGAGAGTCCTACAATGAGCAGTTCTTC
CDR3: CASSYEAGESYNEQFF
D: TRBD2
V: TRBV6-2/TRBV6-3
J: TRBJ2-1
size: many

DNA: TGTGCCAGCTCACCACCGCAGGGTTGGGGAACTGAAGCTTTCTTT
CDR3: CASSPPQGWGTEAFF
D: .
V: TRBV18
J: TRBJ1-1
size: many

DNA: TGTGCCAGCAGCGAGACAGGGGAGAACAATCAGCCCCAGCATTTT
CDR3: CASSETGENNQPQHF
D: TRBD1
V: TRBV12-3/TRBV12-4
J: TRBJ1-5
size: .

DNA: TGTGCCAGCAGTTTATCCGCCTCGGGACTAGCCTACGAGCAGTACTTC
CDR3: CASSLSASGLAYEQYF
D: TRBD2
V: TRBV27
J: TRBJ2-7
size: many